These 32 T cell receptor beta chains came from one sample sequenced in a study of blood T cell repertoires in COVID-19 (dated by TCRdb to 2018 to 2020). Receptor libraries were prepared by the immunoSEQ multiplex PCR assay. TCRdb's version of the immuneACCESS table is confined to in-frame rearrangements and falls short of the full clone set. An unresolved V gene accounts for under half of the shortfall where checked; the remainder is of unknown origin. In this sample the table shows about 100,000 clones, roughly 92% of which occur a single time. Around 6% of the sample is in the top ten clones. Sequencing was performed on peripheral blood. The receptors were sampled from a man aged 65 to 85 with acute or convalescent COVID-19.

The rearrangement uses TRBV29-1 and TRBJ2-2; D perhaps matches TRBD1 (5 bases). Germline V gives CDR1 SQVTM, CDR2 ANQGSEA. V lost 5 bases to trimming and J lost 0 bases, with 7 bases between them. The CDR3 has 13 residues. In DNA form, the CDR3 reads TGCAGCGTTTTACAGGCGAACACCGGGGAGCTGTTTTTT. Its protein is CSVLQANTGELFF.

This chain uses TRBV6-1 with TRBJ2-3; no definite D call. This CDR3 has 14 residues. Trimming removed 2 bases at V and 0 bases at J, with 6 bases between. The germline gives CDR1 MNHNS, CDR2 SASEGT. CDR3 protein: CASSEMSSTDTQYF. CDR3 coding DNA: TGTGCCAGCAGTGAAATGAGTAGCACAGATACGCAGTATTTT.

This clone was counted a few times. This sequence joins TRBV28 and TRBJ2-2; D perhaps matches TRBD2 (6 bases). The V gene lost 5 bases and the J gene lost 7 bases, with 11 bases spanning the gap. The germline V gene encodes CDR1 MDHEN and CDR2 SYDVKM. The CDR3 sequence is 13 residues long. DNA of the CDR3: TGTGCCAGCAGTGATCGGGGGAACGGGGAGCTGTTTTTT. Translating it yields CASSDRGNGELFF.

The chain combines TRBV6-5 with TRBJ1-1; possible D gene TRBD1, 5 bases. CDR3 size: 14 residues. Trimming removed 0 bases from V and 3 bases from J, with 8 bases in between. Germline V gene lookup returns CDR1 MNHEY and CDR2 SVGAGI. The CDR3 reads CASSYSGGYTEAFF. CDR3 bases: TGTGCCAGCAGTTACTCTGGGGGGTACACTGAAGCTTTCTTT.

This chain connects TRBV4-2 to TRBJ1-6, with 7 positions matching TRBD1. The CDR3 sequence is 17 residues long. With 0 bases clipped from V and 6 bases from J, the junction kept 8 bases outside the gene matches. The germline V gene has CDR1 LGHNA and CDR2 YNFKEQ. The CDR3 nucleotides are TGTGCCAGCAGCCAAGAGGCAAGGGGGCGCATTAATTCACCCCTCCACTTT. It yields the protein CASSQEARGRINSPLHF.

The chain has TRBV6-5 and TRBJ2-7; 16 nucleotides match TRBD2. Germline V lookup: CDR1 MNHEY, CDR2 SVGAGI. V lost 6 bases to trimming and J lost 7 bases; unmatched junction nucleotides: 6. This CDR3 is 15 amino acids long. The CDR3 loop reads CASRPPGLAGGEQYF. Here the CDR3 DNA reads TGTGCCAGCAGGCCCCCGGGACTAGCGGGAGGGGAGCAGTACTTC.

The CDR3 sequence: CASSSGVGRANYGYTF. CDR3 nucleotide sequence: TGCGCCAGCAGCTCGGGAGTGGGCAGAGCTAACTATGGCTACACCTTC. The chain employs TRBV5-1 and TRBJ1-2, with D unresolved. Per germline, CDR1 SGHRS and CDR2 YFSETQ. Trimming pared 3 bases from V and 0 bases from J, leaving 15 bases between. The CDR3 extends over 16 amino acids.

Here the CDR3 reads CASSPGSYNEQFF. The CDR3, as DNA: TGTGCCAGCAGTCCAGGGTCCTACAATGAGCAGTTCTTC. This chain uses TRBV6-5 with TRBJ2-1, with D possibly TRBD1 on 5 matching bases. This CDR3 is 13 amino acids long. The V end lost 5 bases, the J end lost 1 base, and 6 bases lay between the germline ends. Per the germline V gene, CDR1 is MNHEY and CDR2 is SVGAGI.

The V gene is TRBV5-1, the J gene TRBJ2-5, with D maybe TRBD1 (6 bases). The ends were cut back, 6 bases at V and 4 bases at J, with 13 bases in the middle. CDR1 SGHRS and CDR2 YFSETQ come from the germline V gene. The CDR3 length is 13 residues. The CDR3 loop is CASTGGLGETQYF. The CDR3 nucleotides read TGCGCCAGCACTGGGGGCTTAGGAGAGACCCAGTACTTC.

V usage is TRBV7-9 and J usage is TRBJ1-4, with D uncertain. Per the germline V gene, CDR1 is SEHNR and CDR2 is FQNEAQ (reference sequence). With 6 bases removed from V and 6 bases from J, the gap between germline ends came to 23 bases. The CDR3 has 17 amino acids. This chain's CDR3 is CASSPPRGLAKDEKLFF. The CDR3 bases are TGTGCCAGCAGTCCCCCCCGAGGTTTGGCGAAGGATGAAAAACTGTTTTTT.

The V call is TRBV5-1, the J call TRBJ1-4, with 8 bases matching TRBD1. CDR3 length: 13 residues. J lost 4 bases, V lost 8 bases, and 4 bases had no gene match. Germline lookup yields CDR1 SGHRS and CDR2 YFSETQ. The DNA for the CDR3 is TGCGCCAGTTCCGACAGGGGTAATGAAAAACTGTTTTTT. Translation: CASSDRGNEKLFF.

This clone appeared a single time. This chain joins TRBV5-4 and TRBJ2-7; D is possibly TRBD2 (6 bases). V lost 4 bases and J 0 bases, leaving 11 bases between the germline ends. This CDR3 region has 14 residues. Germline V CDR1 and CDR2: SGHNT, YYREEE (reference sequence). DNA of the CDR3: TGTGCCAGCAGCGGGGGGACTTCCTCCTACGAGCAGTACTTC. Its protein product is CASSGGTSSYEQYF.

J is TRBJ1-2 and V is TRBV28; the D is unclear. This CDR3 region has 12 residues. CDR1 is MDHEN, CDR2 SYDVKM, per germline. Deletions cut 2 bases from V and 7 bases from J, with 8 bases between. The CDR3 region is CASSLTRSGYTF. CDR3 nucleotide sequence: TGTGCCAGCAGTTTAACCAGAAGTGGCTACACCTTC.

J is TRBJ1-6 and V is TRBV19; D not resolved. There are 14 residues in the CDR3. The V gene's germline CDR1 is LNHDA and CDR2 SQIVND (reference sequence). The V gene lost 10 bases and the J gene lost 6 bases, with 16 bases spanning the gap. CDR3 bases: TGTGCCACTCGAGGGTGGGGAGGTAATTCACCCCTCCACTTT. It translates to CATRGWGGNSPLHF.

The chain has TRBV19 and TRBJ2-7; 13 bases map to TRBD2. The CDR3 covers 15 residues. The junction had 5 bases not matched to a gene; V was cut back by 6 bases and J by 3 bases. Per germline, CDR1 LNHDA and CDR2 SQIVND (reference sequence). The CDR3 DNA reads TGTGCCAGTAGGCGAGGGACTAGCGGGAACTACGAGCAGTACTTC. Its protein product is CASRRGTSGNYEQYF.

This chain uses TRBV19 with TRBJ1-1, with a weak D call TRBD1 (5 bases). This CDR3 is 14 amino acids long. Germline values: CDR1 LNHDA, CDR2 SQIVND (reference sequence). V was cut by 7 bases and J by 5 bases, with 17 bases left in between. The CDR3 protein is CASNWQGWGTEAFF. The CDR3 nucleotides are TGTGCCAGTAATTGGCAGGGATGGGGTACTGAAGCTTTCTTT.

The J gene is TRBJ1-3, the V gene TRBV12-3 or TRBV12-4; D not certain. V gave up 9 bases and J gave up 5 bases, with 14 bases separating them. The CDR3 is made up of 13 amino acids. The CDR3 is CASFIFSRNTIYF. The CDR3 DNA reads TGTGCCAGTTTCATCTTCAGTAGAAACACCATATATTTT.

This clone appeared once. The chain uses TRBV7-2 and TRBJ1-2, with 7 bases aligning to TRBD1. CDR1 is SGHTA, CDR2 FQGNSA, per germline. The junction had 4 bases not matched to a gene; V was cut back by 5 bases and J by 7 bases. The CDR3 totals 12 residues. CDR3 DNA: TGTGCCAGCAGCCTAACAGGGGTTGGCTACACCTTC. Protein: CASSLTGVGYTF. Together with reference TRBV7-2 and TRBJ1-2, the CDR3 gives the full variable domain: GAGVSQSPSNKVTEKGKDVELRCDPISGHTALYWYRQSLGQGLEFLIYFQGNSAPDKSGLPSDRFSAERTGGSVSTLTIQRTQQEDSAVYLCASSLTGVGYTFGSGTRLTVV.

The CDR3 reads CASSFGVDYEQYF. The DNA of the CDR3 is TGTGCCAGCAGCTTTGGAGTTGATTACGAGCAGTACTTC. The rearrangement uses TRBV5-4 and TRBJ2-7; no clear D. V gave up 2 bases and J gave up 4 bases, with 10 bases separating them. The CDR3 is made up of 13 amino acids. Germline lookup yields CDR1 SGHNT and CDR2 YYREEE (reference sequence).

The chain joins TRBV5-4 to TRBJ1-6; weak D call: TRBD1 (5 bases). In germline, CDR1 is SGHNT, CDR2 YYREEE (reference sequence). The length of the CDR3 is 14 residues. Deletions cut 6 bases from V and 7 bases from J, with 14 bases between. CDR3 nucleotide sequence: TGTGCCAGCACCTTCGGGACTCCCAATTCACCCCTCCACTTT. Encoded protein: CASTFGTPNSPLHF.

This chain links TRBV5-6 with TRBJ1-4, with 7 nucleotides matching TRBD1. Unmatched junction bases numbered 9, after V lost 3 bases and J lost 7 bases. Germline loops: CDR1 SGHDT, CDR2 YYEEEE. The CDR3 is 15 residues long. The CDR3: CASSSRQGLGEKLFF. Here the CDR3 DNA reads TGTGCCAGCAGCTCCCGACAGGGTCTAGGTGAAAAACTGTTTTTT.

This clone was observed a single time. V is TRBV12-3 or TRBV12-4 and J is TRBJ1-4; TRBD1 might be the D (5 bases). V was cut by 6 bases and J by 5 bases, with 10 bases left in between. The CDR3 contains 13 residues. CDR3 protein: CASRGGRNEKLFF. In DNA, the CDR3 is TGTGCCAGCAGGGGGGGGAGAAATGAAAAACTGTTTTTT.

Written as DNA, the CDR3 is TGTGCCAGCGCTACCGACAGGGATTATGGCTACACCTTC. Amino acids: CASATDRDYGYTF. This chain links TRBV18 with TRBJ1-2; 7 nucleotides agree with TRBD1. There are 13 residues in the CDR3. Trimming took 8 bases from V and 5 from J; bases not matched to a gene: 8. The V gene's germline CDR1 is KGHSH and CDR2 LQKENI.

This clone was recorded once. V gene TRBV7-2 combines with J gene TRBJ2-5; 15 nucleotides match TRBD2. The J segment lost 2 bases and the V segment lost 5 bases, leaving 3 bases of the junction unmatched. This CDR3 is built from 16 residues. Per germline, CDR1 SGHTA and CDR2 FQGNSA. The CDR3 DNA follows: TGTGCCAGCAGCACCGGACTAGCGGGGGGGCAAGAGACCCAGTACTTC. It is translated as CASSTGLAGGQETQYF.

The chain's CDR3 is CASSYGTGAMNTEAFF. The CDR3 bases are TGTGCCAGCAGCTACGGGACAGGGGCGATGAACACTGAAGCTTTCTTT. This sequence joins TRBV13 and TRBJ1-1, with 10 bases fitting TRBD1. Germline lookup yields CDR1 PRHDT and CDR2 FYEKMQ (reference sequence). There are 16 residues in the CDR3. The J segment lost 0 bases and the V segment lost 4 bases, leaving 5 bases of the junction unmatched.

The J gene is TRBJ1-1, the V gene TRBV24-1, with D unclear. The CDR3 totals 13 residues. CDR1 and CDR2 (germline): KGHDR, SFDVKD. The V and J ends lost 10 bases and 1 base respectively, with 12 bases between them. The CDR3 nucleotides are TGTGCCACTTCGGGTGCTGGGAACACTGAAGCTTTCTTT. It codes for CATSGAGNTEAFF.

This clone was detected only once. This chain links TRBV5-4 with TRBJ2-1, with TRBD1 matching over 7 bases. CDR1 SGHNT and CDR2 YYREEE come from the germline V gene (reference sequence). This CDR3 has 14 residues. The V gene end was trimmed by 9 bases and the J gene end by 0 bases; junction bases not matched to a gene: 6. The CDR3, as DNA: TGTGCCATCCAACAGGGGATCTCCTACAATGAGCAGTTCTTC. Encoded protein: CAIQQGISYNEQFF.

This rearrangement joins TRBV10-2 to TRBJ2-7; possible D gene TRBD2, 7 bases. The germline gives CDR1 WSHSY, CDR2 SAAADI. The CDR3 consists of 13 residues. With 4 bases removed from V and 5 bases from J, the gap between germline ends came to 12 bases. The CDR3 DNA reads as TGCGCCAGCAGTGTGGGGGGGCACAACGAGCAGTACTTC. Amino acids: CASSVGGHNEQYF.

The V gene is TRBV5-4, the J gene TRBJ2-5, with 8 bases aligning to TRBD2. The CDR3 is 14 residues long. Germline values: CDR1 SGHNT, CDR2 YYREEE (reference sequence). V gave up 2 bases and J gave up 4 bases; unmatched junction bases: 4. CDR3 sequence reads: CASSLGLAPETQYF. CDR3 nucleotides: TGTGCCAGCAGCTTAGGACTAGCACCAGAGACCCAGTACTTC.

The chain employs TRBV6-5 and TRBJ1-5; 8 nucleotides agree with TRBD1. The V segment lost 7 bases and the J segment 4 bases; nucleotides outside the gene matches: 6. The CDR3 is 14 amino acids. Germline V CDR1 and CDR2: MNHEY, SVGAGI. The CDR3 sequence is CASIGTGGNQPQHF. The CDR3 region has the DNA TGTGCCAGCATTGGTACAGGGGGTAATCAGCCCCAGCATTTT.

The rearrangement uses TRBV6-2 or TRBV6-3 and TRBJ1-5; maybe TRBD1 (6 bases). This CDR3 region has 17 residues. Germline loops: CDR1 MNHEY, CDR2 SVGEGT. V was pared by 5 bases and J by 3 bases, with 20 bases between. The CDR3 DNA follows: TGTGCCAGCAGTAAAAACAGGGTGGGGGCTAACAATCAGCCCCAGCATTTT. Translating gives CASSKNRVGANNQPQHF.

The chain employs TRBV3-1 (or the pseudogene TRBV3-2) and TRBJ1-2; TRBD1 agrees at 8 bases. This CDR3 comprises 16 residues. The germline CDR1 and CDR2 sequences are LGHDT and YNNKEL (reference sequence). V dropped 1 base and J dropped 8; count of bases not matched to a gene: 12. The CDR3 nucleotides read TGTGCCAGCAGCCAAGGGGCAGGGGGCGCCGTTGGGGGCTACACCTTC. Translating it yields CASSQGAGGAVGGYTF.